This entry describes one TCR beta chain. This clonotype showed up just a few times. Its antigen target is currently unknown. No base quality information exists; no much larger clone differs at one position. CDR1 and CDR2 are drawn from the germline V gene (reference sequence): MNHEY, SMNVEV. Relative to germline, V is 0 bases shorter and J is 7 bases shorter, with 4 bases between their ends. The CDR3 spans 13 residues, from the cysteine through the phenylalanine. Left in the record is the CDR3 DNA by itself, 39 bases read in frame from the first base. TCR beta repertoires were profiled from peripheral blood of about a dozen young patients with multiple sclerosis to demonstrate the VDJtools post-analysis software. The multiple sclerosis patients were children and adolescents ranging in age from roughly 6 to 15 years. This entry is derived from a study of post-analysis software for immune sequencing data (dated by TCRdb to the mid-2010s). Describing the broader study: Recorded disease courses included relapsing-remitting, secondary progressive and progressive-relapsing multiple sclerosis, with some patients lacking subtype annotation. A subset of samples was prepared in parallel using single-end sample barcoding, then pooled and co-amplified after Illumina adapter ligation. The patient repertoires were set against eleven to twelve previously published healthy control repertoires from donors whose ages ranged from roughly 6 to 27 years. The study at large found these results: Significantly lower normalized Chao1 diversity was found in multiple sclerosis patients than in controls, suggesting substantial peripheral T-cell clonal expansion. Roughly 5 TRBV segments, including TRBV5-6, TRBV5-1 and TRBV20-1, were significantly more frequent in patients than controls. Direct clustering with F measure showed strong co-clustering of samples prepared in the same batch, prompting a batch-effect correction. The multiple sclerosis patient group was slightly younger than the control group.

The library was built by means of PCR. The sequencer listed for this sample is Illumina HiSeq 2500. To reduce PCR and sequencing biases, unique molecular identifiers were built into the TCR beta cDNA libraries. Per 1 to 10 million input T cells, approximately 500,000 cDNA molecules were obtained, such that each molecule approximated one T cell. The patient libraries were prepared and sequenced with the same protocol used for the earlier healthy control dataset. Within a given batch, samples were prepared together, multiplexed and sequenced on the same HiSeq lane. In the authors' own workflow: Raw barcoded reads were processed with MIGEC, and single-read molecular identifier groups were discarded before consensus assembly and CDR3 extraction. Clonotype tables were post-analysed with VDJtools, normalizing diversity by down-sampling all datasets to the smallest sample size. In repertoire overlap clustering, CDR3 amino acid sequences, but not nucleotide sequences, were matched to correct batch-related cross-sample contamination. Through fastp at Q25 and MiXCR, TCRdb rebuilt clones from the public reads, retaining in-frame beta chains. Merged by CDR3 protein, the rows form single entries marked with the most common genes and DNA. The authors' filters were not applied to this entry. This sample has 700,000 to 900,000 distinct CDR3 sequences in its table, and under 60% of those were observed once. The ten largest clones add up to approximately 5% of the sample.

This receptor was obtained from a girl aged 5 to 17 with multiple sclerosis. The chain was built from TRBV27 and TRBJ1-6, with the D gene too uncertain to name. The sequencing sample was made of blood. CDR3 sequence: CASSLSGNSPLHF. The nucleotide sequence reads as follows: TGTGCCAGCAGTTTATCCGGCAATTCACCCCTCCACTTT.